The 5 T cell receptor beta chains reported below all come from one sample, sequenced in a study of neurological immune-mediated disorders. The time point: longitudinal time-point 2. In TCRdb, the 5' RACE reads were re-called with MiXCR into one record per CDR3 protein. The data hold under 40,000 distinct CDR3 sequences, with about 13% observed a single time. Sequenced sample: PBMCs. These receptors were taken from a woman between 40 and 50 years old in good health.

This clonotype was recorded many times. This rearrangement joins TRBV12-3 or TRBV12-4 to TRBJ1-5, with a tentative D call TRBD1 (5 bases). The CDR3 consists of 13 residues. V lost 6 bases and J lost 7, with 13 bases in between. CDR3 DNA: TGTGCCAGCAGGTCTGAGGGGAACCAGCCCCAGCATTTT. It translates to CASRSEGNQPQHF.

This clonotype was seen at least ten times. The chain joins TRBV20-1 to TRBJ2-3, with D unresolved. CDR1 DFQATT and CDR2 SNEGSKA come from the germline V gene (reference sequence). This CDR3 comprises 15 residues. V was shortened by 2 bases and J by 0 bases, with 12 bases between the two germline ends. CDR3 DNA: TGCAGTGCTAGACCCGAGGTCCAAAGCACAGATACGCAGTATTTT. Amino acid sequence: CSARPEVQSTDTQYF.

This clonotype was counted ten times or more. The rearrangement links TRBV5-1 to TRBJ1-2, with TRBD1 identical over 10 bases. Trimming cost V 6 bases and J 3 bases; bases outside gene matches: 5. CDR1 is SGHRS and CDR2 is YFSETQ in the germline V gene. The CDR3 length is 14 residues. The CDR3 DNA reads TGCGCCAGCAAGTACGGGACAGGGGACTATGGCTACACCTTC. Translation: CASKYGTGDYGYTF.

The J gene is TRBJ2-1, the V gene TRBV5-1, with TRBD2 matching 7 bases. Germline V lookup: CDR1 SGHRS, CDR2 YFSETQ. The V segment lost 1 base and the J segment 10 bases; nucleotides outside the gene matches: 14. The CDR3 contains 16 residues. The CDR3 sequence is CASSLSSGTGGQEQFF. The CDR3 coding sequence is TGCGCCAGCAGCTTGTCATCTGGGACGGGGGGTCAAGAGCAGTTCTTC.

This clonotype was observed at least ten times. This chain links TRBV10-1 with TRBJ2-2, with TRBD2 matching over 12 bases. This CDR3 is 16 amino acids long. V lost 6 bases, J lost 3 bases, and 5 bases stayed unmatched. From germline, CDR1 is WNHNN and CDR2 SYGVQD (reference sequence). The CDR3 region has the DNA TGCGCCAGCAGCTCCGGGACTAGCGGGTACACCGGGGAGCTGTTTTTT. Translated: CASSSGTSGYTGELFF.